The 17 T cell receptor beta chains presented below share a single source sample, sequenced in a study of T cells in localized non-small cell lung cancer. The method was immunoSEQ multiplex PCR; TCRdb's version includes in-frame clones alone and lacks a portion of them. The profile covers approximately 43,000 clones, with about nine tenths appearing a single time and about 2.6% taken by the ten largest. Sequencing used peripheral blood, obtained before any cancer treatment. These receptors were collected from a female donor at least 60 years old with stage I squamous cell lung carcinoma.

The J gene is TRBJ2-3, the V gene TRBV7-3; D might be TRBD2 (6 bases). CDR3 length: 15 residues. V gave up 0 bases and J gave up 2 bases, with 9 bases separating them. Per germline, CDR1 SGHTA and CDR2 FQGTGA. CDR3 nucleotides: TGTGCCAGCAGCTTAACGCGGGACCTCACAGATACGCAGTATTTT. Its protein product is CASSLTRDLTDTQYF.

The chain recombines TRBV29-1 with TRBJ1-2, with D possibly matching TRBD1 (5 bases). In germline, CDR1 is SQVTM, CDR2 ANQGSEA. The CDR3 sequence is 12 residues long. Trimming removed 5 bases from V and 8 bases from J, with 15 bases in between. DNA of the CDR3: TGCAGCGTTAGGCAGGGTGAAGGAGGCTACACCTTC. Residues: CSVRQGEGGYTF. The entire variable domain, with the rest obtained from reference TRBV29-1 and TRBJ1-2, is as follows: SAVISQKPSRDICQRGTSLTIQCQVDSQVTMMFWYRQQPGQSLTLIATANQGSEATYESGFVIDKFPISRPNLTFSTLTVSNMSPEDSSIYLCSVRQGEGGYTFGSGTRLTVV.

The rearrangement joins TRBV10-3 to TRBJ2-1, with D possibly being TRBD1 or TRBD2 (5 bases each). The CDR3 runs to 11 residues. The V end was cut by 10 bases, the J end by 7 bases, with 11 bases between. Per the germline V gene, CDR1 is ENHRY and CDR2 is SYGVKD. CDR3 coding DNA: TGTGCCACCGCATGGGGGAATGAGCAGTTCTTC. This gives the protein CATAWGNEQFF.

The gene calls are TRBV4-3 and TRBJ2-7; D could derive from TRBD1 or TRBD2 (6 bases each). The CDR3 runs to 15 residues. The V gene's germline CDR1 is LGHNA and CDR2 YSLEER. V dropped 4 bases and J dropped 6 bases, with 19 bases sitting between them. The CDR3 protein is CASSRGGWRAGEQYF. CDR3 bases: TGCGCCAGCAGCCGAGGGGGGTGGCGGGCTGGCGAGCAGTACTTC.

The rearrangement links TRBV5-1 to TRBJ2-1; 8 bases match TRBD2. This CDR3 contains 17 residues. Germline loops: CDR1 SGHRS, CDR2 YFSETQ. The V and J ends lost 0 bases and 0 bases, in that order; junction bases with no gene match: 5. DNA for the CDR3: TGCGCCAGCAGCTTGGAACTAGCGGCCTCCTCCTACAATGAGCAGTTCTTC. Protein sequence: CASSLELAASSYNEQFF.

This rearrangement joins TRBV7-2 to TRBJ1-5; TRBD1 matches at 9 bases. CDR1 and CDR2 from the germline V gene are SGHTA and FQGNSA. This CDR3 has 14 amino acids. V shed 5 bases and J 4 bases; nucleotides not matched to a gene: 3. The chain's CDR3 is CASSRQGGNQPQHF. Here the CDR3 DNA reads TGTGCCAGCAGCCGACAGGGGGGGAATCAGCCCCAGCATTTT.

This clone was seen once. The chain uses TRBV7-8 and TRBJ2-5; D may be TRBD2 (7 bases). Looked up from germline, CDR1 is SGHVS and CDR2 is FQNEAQ. CDR3 length: 15 residues. V was pared by 4 bases and J by 5 bases, with 17 bases between. CDR3 in amino acids: CASSSQGWGGETQYF. The CDR3 DNA reads TGTGCCAGCAGCTCCCAGGGGTGGGGAGGGGAGACCCAGTACTTC.

This clone was found a few times. The genes are TRBV7-9 and TRBJ1-1, with TRBD1 matching 7 bases. Trimming cost V 2 bases and J 5 bases; bases outside gene matches: 2. The CDR3 runs 13 residues. From germline, CDR1 is SEHNR and CDR2 FQNEAQ (reference sequence). The CDR3 region is CASSLQGGTEAFF. The CDR3 coding sequence is TGTGCCAGCAGCTTACAGGGGGGGACTGAAGCTTTCTTT.

The chain recombines TRBV15 with TRBJ2-7; a possible D gene is TRBD2 (6 bases). This CDR3 is built from 15 residues. The germline V and J ends were trimmed by 5 bases and 0 bases, with 14 bases remaining between them. The germline CDR1 and CDR2 sequences are LNHNV and YYDKDF (reference sequence). Here the CDR3 DNA reads TGTGCCACCAGCCCCTCTCTAGCGAACTCCTACGAGCAGTACTTC. Residues: CATSPSLANSYEQYF.

The V call is TRBV19, the J call TRBJ2-7; D ambiguous. V lost 5 bases and J 2 bases, leaving 10 bases between the germline ends. Germline CDR1 is LNHDA and CDR2 is SQIVND (reference sequence). This CDR3 is built from 13 residues. As DNA, the CDR3 is TGTGCCAGTAGTCCCCCTCGGCCCTACGAGCAGTACTTC. Translating it yields CASSPPRPYEQYF.

The chain is built from TRBV11-3 and TRBJ2-3; weak D call: TRBD2 (5 bases). The V gene lost 3 bases and the J gene lost 4 bases, with 8 bases spanning the gap. Per germline, CDR1 SGHNT and CDR2 YENEEA. CDR3 length: 13 amino acids. The CDR3 here is CASSFEGADTQYF. Here the CDR3 DNA reads TGTGCCAGCAGCTTTGAGGGAGCAGATACGCAGTATTTT.

The chain joins TRBV11-3 to TRBJ2-7; no reliable D call. Germline-derived CDR1 and CDR2 are SGHNT and YENEEA. The CDR3 has 13 residues. Trimming removed 0 bases at V and 3 bases at J, with 6 bases between. CDR3 amino acids: CASSLEESYEQYF. The CDR3 DNA follows: TGTGCCAGCAGCTTAGAAGAGAGCTACGAGCAGTACTTC.

The genes are TRBV5-1 and TRBJ2-7, with TRBD2 matching 11 bases. From germline, CDR1 is SGHRS and CDR2 YFSETQ. The CDR3 loop spans 16 amino acids. V gave up 1 base and J gave up 5 bases; unmatched junction bases: 8. The CDR3 bases are TGCGCCAGCAGCTTGCCAACTAGCGGGAGTAACAACGAGCAGTACTTC. Translating gives CASSLPTSGSNNEQYF.

As DNA, the CDR3 is TGTGCCAGCACGAGAAAAGGGACCCCTTGGTACTTC. This codes for CASTRKGTPWYF. This chain connects TRBV6-5 to TRBJ2-7; either TRBD1 or TRBD2 may fit D (5 bases each). This CDR3 region has 12 residues. V gave up 7 bases and J gave up 12 bases, with 19 bases separating them. Germline lookup yields CDR1 MNHEY and CDR2 SVGAGI.

This clone was observed a single time. The genes are TRBV6-6 and TRBJ1-5; 7 bases are a match to TRBD1. The CDR3 extends over 14 amino acids. The germline V gene encodes CDR1 MNHNY and CDR2 SVGAGI (reference sequence). V gave up 4 bases and J gave up 7 bases; unmatched junction bases: 7. The CDR3 nucleotides read TGTGCCAGCAGTTCACAGGGGCTAGGGCAGCCCCAGCATTTT. It codes for CASSSQGLGQPQHF.

This rearrangement joins TRBV7-3 to TRBJ1-2, with D tentatively TRBD1 (6 bases). CDR1 SGHTA and CDR2 FQGTGA come from the germline V gene. V lost 5 bases and J 7 bases, leaving 17 bases between the germline ends. The CDR3 totals 14 residues. CDR3 loop: CASSPRAGEGGYTF. DNA of the CDR3: TGTGCCAGCAGCCCTCGGGCAGGGGAGGGTGGCTACACCTTC.

This chain connects TRBV5-1 to TRBJ2-1; tentative D call: TRBD2 (6 bases). Germline CDR1 reads SGHRS; CDR2 reads YFSETQ. Trimming stripped 0 bases from V and 1 base from J, with 11 bases between. The CDR3 totals 16 residues. CDR3 in amino acids: CASSLESGASYNEQFF. The CDR3 DNA sequence: TGCGCCAGCAGCTTGGAGTCGGGAGCATCCTACAATGAGCAGTTCTTC.